Included here is one T cell receptor (beta chain) sequence, with context. The antigen is undetermined. This entry is derived from a study of CD8+ T cells in alopecia areata. About the research overall: Severity scoring for treated patients was based on the percentage of affected scalp area. General study findings and limits: Expanded CD8+ clones among the top 100, as well as scalp clonality, were significantly decreased by tofacitinib.

Treatment defined: oral pan-JAK inhibitor, 5-10 mg twice daily. Extracted from the samples, RNA was reverse transcribed into cDNA to serve as the sequencing template. TCRdb's copy holds only in-frame clones and misses some; the assay was immunoSEQ multiplex PCR. The sample holds about 200,000 clones, more than 30% seen once. The sequence came from a human donor with alopecia areata. The sample consisted of CD4+ T cells sorted from blood, taken around week 34, from a patient treated with tofacitinib.

The chain's CDR3 is CSVDSLVGGEAFF. CDR3 DNA sequence: TGCAGCGTAGATAGTTTAGTGGGAGGTGAAGCTTTCTTT. V is TRBV29-1 and J is TRBJ1-1; D is unclear. Trimming removed 6 bases at V and 7 bases at J, with 18 bases between. CDR1 and CDR2 from the germline V gene are SQVTM and ANQGSEA. This CDR3 region has 13 residues.